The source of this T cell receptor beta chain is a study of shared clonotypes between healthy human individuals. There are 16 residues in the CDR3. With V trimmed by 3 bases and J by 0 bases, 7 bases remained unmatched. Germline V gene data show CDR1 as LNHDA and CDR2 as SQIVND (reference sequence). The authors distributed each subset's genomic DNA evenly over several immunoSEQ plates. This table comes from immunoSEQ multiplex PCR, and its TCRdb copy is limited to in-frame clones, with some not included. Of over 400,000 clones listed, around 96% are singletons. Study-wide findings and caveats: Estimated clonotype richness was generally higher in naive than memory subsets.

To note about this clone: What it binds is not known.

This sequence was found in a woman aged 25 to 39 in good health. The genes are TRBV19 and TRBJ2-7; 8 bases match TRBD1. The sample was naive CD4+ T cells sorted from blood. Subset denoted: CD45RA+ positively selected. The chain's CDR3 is CASSIEGQGASYEQYF. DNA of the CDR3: TGTGCCAGTAGTATCGAGGGGCAGGGGGCCTCCTACGAGCAGTACTTC.